The text below deals with one TCR beta chain. Its antigen is unidentified. The treatment is: roughly 11-day PBMC culture with coronavirus spike peptide pools or control peptides (ViraFEST assay). Germline CDR1 is SGHTA and CDR2 is FQGNSA. There are 15 residues in the CDR3. The trim removed 1 base at V and 3 bases at J, leaving 6 bases unmatched. The sample comes from a study of vaccination and CD4 T cells after COVID-19. As for the study in general: Convalescent donors were composed of six males and four females, of whom two were Hispanic. Study results and caveats: Median SARS-CoV-2-reactive clonotype numbers rose nonsignificantly, about 20 to 40.

Cultured CD4+ T cell DNA was sequenced using the Oncomine TCR Beta short-read assay. TCRdb recomputed calls from the PCR reads with MiXCR, one row per CDR3 protein. The table has 10,000 to 15,000 distinct CDR3 sequences, approximately 80% seen once; the top ten hold about a quarter. The receptor's source is a human donor who had recovered from COVID-19. Sequencing was performed on CD4+ T cells from blood, cultured in vitro. The V and J genes are TRBV7-2 and TRBJ2-7; 7 bases agree with TRBD1. The CDR3 bases are TGTGCCAGCAGCTTAGAGCCGGGACAGTTCTACGAGCAGTACTTC. Protein: CASSLEPGQFYEQYF.